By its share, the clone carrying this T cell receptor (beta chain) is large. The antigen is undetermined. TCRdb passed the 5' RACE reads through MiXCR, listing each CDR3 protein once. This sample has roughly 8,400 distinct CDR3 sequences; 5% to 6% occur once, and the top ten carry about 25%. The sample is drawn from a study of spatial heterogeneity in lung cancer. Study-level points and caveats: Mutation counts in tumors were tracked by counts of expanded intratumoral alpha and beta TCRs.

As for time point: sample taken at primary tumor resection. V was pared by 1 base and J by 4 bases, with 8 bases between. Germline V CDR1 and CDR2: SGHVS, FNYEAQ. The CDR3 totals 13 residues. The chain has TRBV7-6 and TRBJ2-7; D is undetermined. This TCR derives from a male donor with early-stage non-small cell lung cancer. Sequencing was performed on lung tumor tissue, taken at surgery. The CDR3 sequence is CASSLGPNYEQYF. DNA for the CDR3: TGTGCCAGCAGCTTAGGACCAAATTACGAGCAGTACTTC.